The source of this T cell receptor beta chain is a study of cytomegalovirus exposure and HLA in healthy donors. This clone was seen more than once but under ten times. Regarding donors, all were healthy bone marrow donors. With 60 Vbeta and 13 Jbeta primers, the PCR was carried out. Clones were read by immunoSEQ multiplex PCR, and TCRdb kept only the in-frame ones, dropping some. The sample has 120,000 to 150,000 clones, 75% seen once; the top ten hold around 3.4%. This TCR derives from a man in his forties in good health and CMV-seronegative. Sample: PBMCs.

DNA of the CDR3: TGCGCCAGCAGCTTGGTTGCTCGCTCCGGCTATGGCTACACCTTC. Protein sequence: CASSLVARSGYGYTF. The V gene is TRBV5-1, the J gene TRBJ1-2, with no clear D. CDR3 length: 15 amino acids. CDR1 is SGHRS, CDR2 YFSETQ, per germline. Trimming pared 0 bases from V and 4 bases from J, leaving 13 bases between.